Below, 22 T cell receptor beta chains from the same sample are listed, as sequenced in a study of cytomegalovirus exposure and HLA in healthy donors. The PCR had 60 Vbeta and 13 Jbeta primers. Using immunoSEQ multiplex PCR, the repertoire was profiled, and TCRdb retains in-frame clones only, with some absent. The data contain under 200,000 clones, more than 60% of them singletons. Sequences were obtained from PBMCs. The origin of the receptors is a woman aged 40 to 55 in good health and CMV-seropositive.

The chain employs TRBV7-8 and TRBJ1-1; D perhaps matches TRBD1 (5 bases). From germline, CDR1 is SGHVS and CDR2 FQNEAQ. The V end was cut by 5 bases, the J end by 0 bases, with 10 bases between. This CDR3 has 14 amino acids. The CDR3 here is CASSLAGLNTEAFF. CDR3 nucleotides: TGTGCCAGCAGCCTGGCAGGGTTGAACACTGAAGCTTTCTTT.

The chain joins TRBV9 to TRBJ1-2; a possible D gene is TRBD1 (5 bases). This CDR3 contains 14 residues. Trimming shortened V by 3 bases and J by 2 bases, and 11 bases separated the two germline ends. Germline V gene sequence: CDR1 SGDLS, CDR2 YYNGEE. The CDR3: CASSGQTANYGYTF. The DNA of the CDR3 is TGTGCCAGCAGCGGCCAGACAGCAAACTATGGCTACACCTTC.

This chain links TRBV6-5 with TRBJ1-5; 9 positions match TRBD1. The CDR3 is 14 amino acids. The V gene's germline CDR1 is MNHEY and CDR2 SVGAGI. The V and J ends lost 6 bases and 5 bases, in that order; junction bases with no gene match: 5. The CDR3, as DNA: TGTGCCAGCAGCACCGGGACAGGGTATCAGCCCCAGCATTTT. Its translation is CASSTGTGYQPQHF.

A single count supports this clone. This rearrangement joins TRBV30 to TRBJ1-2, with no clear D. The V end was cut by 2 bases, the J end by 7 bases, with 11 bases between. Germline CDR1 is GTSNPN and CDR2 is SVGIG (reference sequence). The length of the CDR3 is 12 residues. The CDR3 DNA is TGTGCCTGGAGTATGGGCATTGCTGGCTACACCTTC. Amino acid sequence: CAWSMGIAGYTF.

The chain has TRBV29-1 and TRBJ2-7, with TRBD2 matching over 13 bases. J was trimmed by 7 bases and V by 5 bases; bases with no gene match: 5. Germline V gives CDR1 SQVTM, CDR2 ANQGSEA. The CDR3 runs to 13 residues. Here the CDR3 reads CSVTSGGASEQYF. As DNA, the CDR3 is TGCAGCGTTACTAGCGGGGGGGCTTCAGAGCAGTACTTC.

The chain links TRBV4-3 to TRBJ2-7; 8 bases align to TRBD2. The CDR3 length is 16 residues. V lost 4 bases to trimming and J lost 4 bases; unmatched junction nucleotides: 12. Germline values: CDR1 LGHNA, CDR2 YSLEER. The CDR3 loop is CASSLRTGGGHYEQYF. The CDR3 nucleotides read TGCGCCAGCAGCCTGCGCACTGGCGGGGGGCATTACGAGCAGTACTTC.

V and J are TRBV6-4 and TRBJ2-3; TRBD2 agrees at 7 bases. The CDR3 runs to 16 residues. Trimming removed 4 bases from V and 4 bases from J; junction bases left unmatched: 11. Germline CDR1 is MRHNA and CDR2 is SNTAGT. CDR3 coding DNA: TGTGCCAGCAGTGTTCTGGTTGGCGGGGGAGCAGATACGCAGTATTTT. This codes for CASSVLVGGGADTQYF.

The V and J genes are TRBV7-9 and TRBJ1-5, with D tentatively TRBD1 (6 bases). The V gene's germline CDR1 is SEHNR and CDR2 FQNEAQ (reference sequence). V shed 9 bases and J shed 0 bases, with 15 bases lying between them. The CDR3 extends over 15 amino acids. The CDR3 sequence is CARNPGHHSNQPQHF. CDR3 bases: TGTGCCAGAAACCCGGGACACCATAGCAATCAGCCCCAGCATTTT.

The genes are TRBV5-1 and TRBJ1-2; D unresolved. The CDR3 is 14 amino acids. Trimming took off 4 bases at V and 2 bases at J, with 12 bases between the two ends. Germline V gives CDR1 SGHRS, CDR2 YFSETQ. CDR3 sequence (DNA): TGCGCCAGCAGCCCCGAGGGAGGGAACTATGGCTACACCTTC. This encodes CASSPEGGNYGYTF.

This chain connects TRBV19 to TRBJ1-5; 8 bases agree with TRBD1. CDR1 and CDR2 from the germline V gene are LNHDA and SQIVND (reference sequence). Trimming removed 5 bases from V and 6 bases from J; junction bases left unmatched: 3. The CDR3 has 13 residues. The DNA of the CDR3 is TGTGCCAGTAGTCAGGGGGCAAGTCAGCCCCAGCATTTT. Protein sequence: CASSQGASQPQHF.

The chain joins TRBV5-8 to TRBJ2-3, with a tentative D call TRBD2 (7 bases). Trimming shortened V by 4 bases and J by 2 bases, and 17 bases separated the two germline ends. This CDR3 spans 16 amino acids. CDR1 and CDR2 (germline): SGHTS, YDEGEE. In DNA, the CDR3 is TGTGCCAGCAGCACGGGGGGAGGGGGAACCACAGATACGCAGTATTTT. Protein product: CASSTGGGGTTDTQYF.

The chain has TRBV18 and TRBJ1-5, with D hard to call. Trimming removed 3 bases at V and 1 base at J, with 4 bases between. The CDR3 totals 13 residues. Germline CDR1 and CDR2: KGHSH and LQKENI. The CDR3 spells CASSPGSNQPQHF. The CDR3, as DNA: TGTGCCAGCTCACCCGGGAGCAATCAGCCCCAGCATTTT.

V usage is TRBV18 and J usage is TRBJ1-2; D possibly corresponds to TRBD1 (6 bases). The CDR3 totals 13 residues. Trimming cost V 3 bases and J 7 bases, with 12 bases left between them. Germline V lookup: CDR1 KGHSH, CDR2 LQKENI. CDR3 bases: TGTGCCAGCTCACCTACAGGGAATCCTGGCTACACCTTC. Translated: CASSPTGNPGYTF.

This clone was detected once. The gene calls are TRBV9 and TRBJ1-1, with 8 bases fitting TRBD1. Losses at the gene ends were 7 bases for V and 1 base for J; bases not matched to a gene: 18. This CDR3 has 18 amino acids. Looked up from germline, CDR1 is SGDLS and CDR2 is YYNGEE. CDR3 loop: CASGNFDRGLTRNTEAFF. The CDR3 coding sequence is TGTGCCAGCGGCAATTTCGACAGGGGCCTTACTCGGAACACTGAAGCTTTCTTT.

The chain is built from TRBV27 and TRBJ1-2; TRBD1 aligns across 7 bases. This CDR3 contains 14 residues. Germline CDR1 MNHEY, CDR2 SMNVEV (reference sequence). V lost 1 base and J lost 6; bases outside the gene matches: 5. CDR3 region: CASSLWGTGDGYTF. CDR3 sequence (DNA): TGTGCCAGCAGTTTATGGGGAACAGGGGATGGCTACACCTTC.

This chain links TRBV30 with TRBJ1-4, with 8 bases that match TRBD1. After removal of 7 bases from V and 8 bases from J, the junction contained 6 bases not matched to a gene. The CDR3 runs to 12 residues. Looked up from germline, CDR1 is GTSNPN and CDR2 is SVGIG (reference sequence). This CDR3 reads CAFDRGGEKLFF. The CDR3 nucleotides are TGTGCCTTTGACAGGGGTGGAGAAAAACTGTTTTTT.

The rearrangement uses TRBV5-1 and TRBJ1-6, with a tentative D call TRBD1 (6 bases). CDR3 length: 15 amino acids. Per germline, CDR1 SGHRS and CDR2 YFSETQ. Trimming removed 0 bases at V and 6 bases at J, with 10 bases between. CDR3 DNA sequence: TGCGCCAGCAGCTTGGACAGGGTGCGTAATTCACCCCTCCACTTT. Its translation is CASSLDRVRNSPLHF.

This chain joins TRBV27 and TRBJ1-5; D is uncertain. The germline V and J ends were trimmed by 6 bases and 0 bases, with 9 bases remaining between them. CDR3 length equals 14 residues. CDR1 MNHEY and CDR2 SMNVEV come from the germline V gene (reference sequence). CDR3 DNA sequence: TGTGCCAGCAGACGGAGCTATAGCAATCAGCCCCAGCATTTT. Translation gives CASRRSYSNQPQHF.

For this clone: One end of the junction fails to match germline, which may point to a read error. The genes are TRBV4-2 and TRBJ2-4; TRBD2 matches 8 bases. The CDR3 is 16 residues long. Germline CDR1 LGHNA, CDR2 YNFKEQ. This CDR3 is CASSHPGGASKNSQYF. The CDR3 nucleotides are TGTGCCAGCAGCCACCCCGGGGGGGCCTCCAAAAACAGTCAGTACTTC.

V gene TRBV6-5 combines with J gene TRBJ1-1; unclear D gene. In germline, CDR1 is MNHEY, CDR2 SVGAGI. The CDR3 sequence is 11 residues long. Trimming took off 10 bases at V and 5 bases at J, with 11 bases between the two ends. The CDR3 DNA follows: TGTGCCACGAAGACGGGGACTGAAGCTTTCTTT. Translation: CATKTGTEAFF.

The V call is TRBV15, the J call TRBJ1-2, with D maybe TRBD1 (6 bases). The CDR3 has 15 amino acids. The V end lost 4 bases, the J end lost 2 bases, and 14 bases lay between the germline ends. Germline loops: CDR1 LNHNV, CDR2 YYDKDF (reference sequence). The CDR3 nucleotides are TGTGCCACCAGCACGACCGGGACACCCAACTATGGCTACACCTTC. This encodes CATSTTGTPNYGYTF.

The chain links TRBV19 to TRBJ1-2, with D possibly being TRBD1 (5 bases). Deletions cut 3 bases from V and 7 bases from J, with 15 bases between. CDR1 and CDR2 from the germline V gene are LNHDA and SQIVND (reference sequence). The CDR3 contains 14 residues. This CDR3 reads CASSIGQGLLGYTF. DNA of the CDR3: TGTGCCAGTAGTATCGGTCAGGGATTGCTTGGCTACACCTTC. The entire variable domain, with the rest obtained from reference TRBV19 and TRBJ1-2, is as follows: DGGITQSPKYLFRKEGQNVTLSCEQNLNHDAMYWYRQDPGQGLRLIYYSQIVNDFQKGDIAEGYSVSREKKESFPLTVTSAQKNPTAFYLCASSIGQGLLGYTFGSGTRLTVV.